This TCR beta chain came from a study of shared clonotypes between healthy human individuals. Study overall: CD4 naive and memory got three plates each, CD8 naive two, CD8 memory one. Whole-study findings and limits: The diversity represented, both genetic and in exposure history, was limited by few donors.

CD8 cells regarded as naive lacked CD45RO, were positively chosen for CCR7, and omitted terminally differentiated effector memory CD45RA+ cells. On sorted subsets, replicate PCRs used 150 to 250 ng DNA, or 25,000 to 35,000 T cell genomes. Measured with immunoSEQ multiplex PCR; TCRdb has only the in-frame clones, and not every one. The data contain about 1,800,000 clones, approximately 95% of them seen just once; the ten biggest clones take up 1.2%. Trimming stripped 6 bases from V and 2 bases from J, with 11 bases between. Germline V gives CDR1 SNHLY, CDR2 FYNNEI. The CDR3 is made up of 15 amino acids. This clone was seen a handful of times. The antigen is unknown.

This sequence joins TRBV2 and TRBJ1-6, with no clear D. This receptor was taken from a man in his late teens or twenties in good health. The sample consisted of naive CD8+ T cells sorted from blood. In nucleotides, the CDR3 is TGTGCCAGCAGGAATAAAAGGGCCTATAATTCACCCCTCCACTTT. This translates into CASRNKRAYNSPLHF.